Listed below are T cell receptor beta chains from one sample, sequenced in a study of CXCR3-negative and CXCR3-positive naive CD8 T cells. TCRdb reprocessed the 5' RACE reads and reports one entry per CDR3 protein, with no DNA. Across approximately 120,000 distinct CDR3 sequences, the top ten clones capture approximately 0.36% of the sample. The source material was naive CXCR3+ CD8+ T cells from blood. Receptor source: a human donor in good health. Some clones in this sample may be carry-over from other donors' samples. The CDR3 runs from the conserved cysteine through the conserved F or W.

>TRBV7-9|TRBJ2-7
CATAPDGTVYEQYF
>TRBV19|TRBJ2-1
CASSIGGLEQFF
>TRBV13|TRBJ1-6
CASSLGQGGYIGNSPLHF
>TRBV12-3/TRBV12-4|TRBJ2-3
CASSFVLARADTQYF
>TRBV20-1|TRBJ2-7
CSASGTEAYEQYF
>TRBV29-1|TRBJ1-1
CSVDGGQNTEAFF
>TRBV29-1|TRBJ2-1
CSVEDPREEAYNEQFF
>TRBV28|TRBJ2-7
CASSLIGLAGVEQYF
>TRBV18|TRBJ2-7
CASSPPGASSYEQYF
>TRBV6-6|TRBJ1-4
CASSYPSHLDAGDEKLFF
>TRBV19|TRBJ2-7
CASSYSGTGSYEQYF
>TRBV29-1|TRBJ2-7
CSVEGLNYEQYF
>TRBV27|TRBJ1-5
CASSLSWGDQPQHF
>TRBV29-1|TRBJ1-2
CSASDGFYGYTF
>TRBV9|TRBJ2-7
CASSPNRGGLGPTEQYF
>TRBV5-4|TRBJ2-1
CASSSGTSVRGEQFF
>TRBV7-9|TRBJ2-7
CASSPAESDEQYF
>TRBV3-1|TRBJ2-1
CASSQPGLADNEQFF
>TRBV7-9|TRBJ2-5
CASSKRDSRTTRETQYF
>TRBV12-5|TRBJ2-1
CASAPDRGYNEQFF
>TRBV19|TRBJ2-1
CASSSGGGGTYNEQFF
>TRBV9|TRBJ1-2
CASSVLGDYGYTF
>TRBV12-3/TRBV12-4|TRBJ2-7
CASSLAGDPYEQYF
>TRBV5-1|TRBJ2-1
CASSSGSRRNEQFF
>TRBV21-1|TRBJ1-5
CASSKYRGQNNQPQHF
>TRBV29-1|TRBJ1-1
CSAEQGTAVEAFF
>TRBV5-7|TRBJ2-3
CASSLLGRGGVDTQYF
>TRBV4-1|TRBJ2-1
CASSQTLNNEQFF
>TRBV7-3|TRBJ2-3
CASSFAGTGGSDTQYF
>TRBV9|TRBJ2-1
CASSESGPLEQFF
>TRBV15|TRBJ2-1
CATSRRTSGVWNEQFF
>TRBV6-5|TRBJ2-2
CASSYTDRAGELFF
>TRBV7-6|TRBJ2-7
CASSPLVGHEQYF
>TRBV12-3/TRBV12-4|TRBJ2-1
CASSHGTGEFNEQFF
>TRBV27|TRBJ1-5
CASSLTGDYQPQHF
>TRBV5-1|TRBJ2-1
CASSLTSGGYNEQSF
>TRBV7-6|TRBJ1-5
CASSAGAQPQHF
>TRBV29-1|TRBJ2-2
CSVDRGDTGELFF
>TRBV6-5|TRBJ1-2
CASSYSIDRTGVGYTF
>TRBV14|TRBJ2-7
CASSQYDGTAYYEQYF
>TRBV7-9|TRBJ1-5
CASSSVAGGPQPQHF